This T cell receptor (beta chain) is from a study of regulatory T cells in long-lasting Graves disease. Study in general: Over 5 years on antithyroid drugs plus positive TSH receptor antibodies marked Graves' disease as persistent. Study conclusions and caveats: Persistent disease samples used TRBV28, TRBJ1-2 and TRBJ2-5 preferentially. The TCR repertoire of persistent Graves' patients was less diverse than that of newly diagnosed ones.

Of note for this clonotype: As yet, its antigen is unknown.

According to the study, TCR beta libraries were built with iRepertoire HTBI primers and CDR3-region Arm-PCR. TCRdb called the multiplex PCR reads again in MiXCR, with one record for every CDR3 protein. The top ten clones hold 7.8% of a sample with 450,000 or so distinct CDR3 sequences, 20% of them seen once. Germline CDR1 and CDR2: LNHDA and SQIVND (reference sequence). V shed 7 bases and J shed 2 bases, with 9 bases lying between them. This CDR3 contains 13 residues. As for time point: persistent/refractory GD, antithyroid drugs over 5 years with positive TRAb. PBMC RNA served as the TCR library source. Peripheral blood, at about 10 milliliters, went into EDTA tubes.

The genes are TRBV19 and TRBJ1-5; D is perhaps TRBD1 (5 bases). This sequence was found in a female donor with Graves disease. The sequencing here drew on peripheral blood mononuclear cells (PBMCs), taken when the disease was refractory, from a patient treated with antithyroid drugs. CDR3 in DNA: TGTGCCAGTAAGGGGCTAGGCAATCAGCCCCAGCATTTT. Its translation: CASKGLGNQPQHF.